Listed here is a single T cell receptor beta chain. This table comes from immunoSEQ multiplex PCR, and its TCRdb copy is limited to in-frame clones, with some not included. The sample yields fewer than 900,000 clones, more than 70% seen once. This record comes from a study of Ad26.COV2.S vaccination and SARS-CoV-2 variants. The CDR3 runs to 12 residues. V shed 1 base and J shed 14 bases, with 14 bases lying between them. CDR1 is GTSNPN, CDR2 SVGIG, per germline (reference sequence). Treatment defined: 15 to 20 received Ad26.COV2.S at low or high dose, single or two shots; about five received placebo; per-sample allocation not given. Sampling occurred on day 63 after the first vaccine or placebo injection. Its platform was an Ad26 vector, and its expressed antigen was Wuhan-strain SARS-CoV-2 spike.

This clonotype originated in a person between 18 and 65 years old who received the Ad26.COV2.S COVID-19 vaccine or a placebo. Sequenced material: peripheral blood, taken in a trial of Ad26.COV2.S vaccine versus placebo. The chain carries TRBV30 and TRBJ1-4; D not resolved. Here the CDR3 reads CAWSGIAGLLFF. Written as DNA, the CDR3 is TGTGCCTGGAGTGGGATCGCAGGATTGCTGTTTTTT.